This TCR beta chain is from a study of blood T cell repertoires in COVID-19 (dated by TCRdb to the early 2020s). Study-wide context: Samples covering the acute and convalescent phases of COVID-19 were provided by collaborators in the United States, Italy and Spain. The samples were drawn from two sources: the first 160 participants of the ongoing ImmuneRACE study, and 1,254 subjects contributed by 6 global collaborators. Sample metadata almost always included a de-identified subject ID, COVID-19 status, age in years and sex. Subjects who had been exposed to COVID-19, were actively infected with it, or had recovered from it provided the deeply sampled blood TCRbeta repertoires that made up the dataset. Where HLA class I and class II types were available, the types were taken from metadata supplied by the sample provider, not from assay-based typing. The prospective study material was composed of cDNA or gDNA derived from T cells, B-cell-depleted T cells, or PBMCs. The repertoires were made available in a free public database intended to serve as a resource for research on the immune response to SARS-CoV-2. Study-wide conclusions, independent of this receptor: How much clinical and demographic metadata was included differed by source and by participant, and the metadata was provided uncurated.

There are 13 amino acids in the CDR3, from cysteine to phenylalanine inclusive. The retained sequence is limited to the CDR3, 39 bases, with the frame set at the first base. Trimming removed 3 bases from V and 3 bases from J, leaving 8 bases between the germline ends. Each collaborating institution followed its own protocols to collect whole blood in K2EDTA tubes. For TCRbeta analysis, collaborators shipped samples in one of three forms: frozen whole blood, isolated PBMCs, or DNA extracted from either of those sample types. TCRbeta CDR3 regions were amplified from genomic DNA using the immunoSEQ Assay, a bias-controlled multiplex PCR. Per the source publication's procedure: Nucleated cell counts per sample were estimated from amplification of reference gene primers within the assay. To quantify the absolute abundance of each unique TCRbeta CDR3 rearrangement, sequence reads were collapsed and filtered. Productive Simpson clonality was computed per sample as the square root of Simpson's diversity index over productive rearrangements. TCRdb took over this immuneACCESS table, retaining in-frame rearrangements with V and J assigned. Such tables are incomplete; in checked studies, under half of the missing clones stem from an unresolved V gene, and the remainder is unexplained. V, J and clone size reflect that table, while D and trimming were determined from the DNA. This sample comprises around 120,000 clones, 55% to 75% of them detected only once. The ten largest clonotypes hold approximately 2% of the sample.

A note on this clone: The target of this receptor is not known. No base qualities exist here, and no much larger clone lies one base off it.

Sequences were obtained from peripheral blood. The chain uses TRBV12-3 or TRBV12-4 and TRBJ2-5; the D region possibly corresponds to TRBD2 (6 bases align). The receptor's source is a woman in her 70s with acute or convalescent COVID-19. The nucleotide sequence reads TGTGCCAGCAGTTTTCCGGGAGAAGAGACCCAGTACTTC. It translates as CASSFPGEETQYF.